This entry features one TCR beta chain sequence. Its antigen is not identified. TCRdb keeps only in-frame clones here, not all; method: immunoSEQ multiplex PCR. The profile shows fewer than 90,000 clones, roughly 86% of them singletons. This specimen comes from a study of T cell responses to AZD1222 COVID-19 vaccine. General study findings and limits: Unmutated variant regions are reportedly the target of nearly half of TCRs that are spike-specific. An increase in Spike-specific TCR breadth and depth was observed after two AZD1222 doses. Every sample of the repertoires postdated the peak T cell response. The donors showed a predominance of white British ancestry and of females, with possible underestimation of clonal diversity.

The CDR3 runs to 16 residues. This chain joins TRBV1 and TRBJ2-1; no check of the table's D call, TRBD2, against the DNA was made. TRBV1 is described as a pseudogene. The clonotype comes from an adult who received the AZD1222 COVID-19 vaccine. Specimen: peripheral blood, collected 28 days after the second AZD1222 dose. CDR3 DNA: TGCACCAGCAGCCACAGACTAGCGGGAGGTTACAATGAGCAGTTCTTC. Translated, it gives CTSSHRLAGGYNEQFF.